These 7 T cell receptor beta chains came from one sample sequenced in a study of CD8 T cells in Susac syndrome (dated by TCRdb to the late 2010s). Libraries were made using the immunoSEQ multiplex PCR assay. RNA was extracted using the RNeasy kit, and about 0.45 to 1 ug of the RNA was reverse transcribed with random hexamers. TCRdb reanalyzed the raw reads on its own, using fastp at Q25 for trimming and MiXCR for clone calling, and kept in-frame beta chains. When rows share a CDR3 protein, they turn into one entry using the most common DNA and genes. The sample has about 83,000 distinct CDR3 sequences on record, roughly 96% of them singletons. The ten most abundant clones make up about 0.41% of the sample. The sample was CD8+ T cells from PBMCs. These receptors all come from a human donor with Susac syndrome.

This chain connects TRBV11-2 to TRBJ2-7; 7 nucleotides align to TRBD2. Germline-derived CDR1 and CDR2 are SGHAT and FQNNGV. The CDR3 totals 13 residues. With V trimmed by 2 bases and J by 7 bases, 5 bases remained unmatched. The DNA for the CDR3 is TGTGCCAGCAGCTTATTCTCAGCGGGAGAGCAGTACTTC. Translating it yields CASSLFSAGEQYF.

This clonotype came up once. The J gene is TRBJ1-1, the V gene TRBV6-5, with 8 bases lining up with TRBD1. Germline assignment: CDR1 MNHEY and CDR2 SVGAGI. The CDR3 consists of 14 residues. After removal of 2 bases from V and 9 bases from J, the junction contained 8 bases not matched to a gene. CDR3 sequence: CASSYGTGDPKAFF. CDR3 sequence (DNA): TGTGCCAGCAGTTACGGGACAGGAGACCCGAAAGCTTTCTTT.

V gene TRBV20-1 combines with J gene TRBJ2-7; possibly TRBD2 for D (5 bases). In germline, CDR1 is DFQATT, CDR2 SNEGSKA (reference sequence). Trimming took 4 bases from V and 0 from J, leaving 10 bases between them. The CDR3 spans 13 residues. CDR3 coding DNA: TGCAGTGCTACGTCCGGGGACTCCTACGAGCAGTACTTC. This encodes CSATSGDSYEQYF.

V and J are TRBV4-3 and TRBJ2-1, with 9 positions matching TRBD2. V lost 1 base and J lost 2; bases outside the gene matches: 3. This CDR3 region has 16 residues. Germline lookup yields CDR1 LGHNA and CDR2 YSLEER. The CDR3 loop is CASSQGLAVTYNEQFF. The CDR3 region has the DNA TGCGCCAGCAGCCAAGGACTAGCGGTTACCTACAATGAGCAGTTCTTC.

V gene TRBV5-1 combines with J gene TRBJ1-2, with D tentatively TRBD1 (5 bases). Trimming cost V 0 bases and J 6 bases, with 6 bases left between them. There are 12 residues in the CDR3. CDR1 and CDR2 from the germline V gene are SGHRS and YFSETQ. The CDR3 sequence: CASSLARDGYTF. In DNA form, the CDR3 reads TGCGCCAGCAGCTTGGCCAGGGATGGCTACACCTTC.

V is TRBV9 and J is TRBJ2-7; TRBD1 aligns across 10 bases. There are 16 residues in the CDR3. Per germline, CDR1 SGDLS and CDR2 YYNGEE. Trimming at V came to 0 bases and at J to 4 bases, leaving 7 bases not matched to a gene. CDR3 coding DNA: TGTGCCAGCAGCGTAGGAGGAGGGACAGGGGAGTACGAGCAGTACTTC. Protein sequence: CASSVGGGTGEYEQYF.

The CDR3 sequence: CASSVGTSGRVSGEQFF. CDR3 sequence (DNA): TGTGCCAGCAGCGTCGGGACTAGCGGGAGAGTATCGGGCGAGCAGTTCTTC. This chain uses TRBV9 with TRBJ2-1, with 14 positions matching TRBD2. V lost 2 bases and J lost 10; bases outside the gene matches: 11. Germline V lookup: CDR1 SGDLS, CDR2 YYNGEE. CDR3 length: 17 residues.